What follows are 17 T cell receptor beta chains derived from one specimen sequenced in a study of blood T cell repertoires in COVID-19. TCRdb keeps only in-frame clones here, not all; method: immunoSEQ multiplex PCR. The data hold hundreds of thousands of clones, with approximately 83% observed a single time. The source material was PBMCs or T cells enriched from blood (not recorded which). The receptor source for this set is a man aged 25 to 40 who had recovered from COVID-19.

This chain joins TRBV29-1 and TRBJ1-2; 8 nucleotides agree with TRBD1. J gave up 4 bases and V 5 bases, and 3 bases lay outside the gene matches. Germline V gene data show CDR1 as SQVTM and CDR2 as ANQGSEA. The CDR3 has 12 amino acids. The CDR3 loop is CSVPTGVYGYTF. The CDR3 nucleotides are TGCAGCGTTCCGACAGGGGTCTATGGCTACACCTTC.

This chain connects TRBV6-6 to TRBJ2-3, with 7 bases matching TRBD1. Germline-derived CDR1 and CDR2 are MNHNY and SVGAGI (reference sequence). With V trimmed by 8 bases and J by 2 bases, 7 bases remained unmatched. The CDR3 contains 14 residues. The CDR3 bases are TGTGCCAGCGGAGACAGGGTGGTCACAGATACGCAGTATTTT. As protein: CASGDRVVTDTQYF.

The gene calls are TRBV4-2 and TRBJ1-2; D remains ambiguous. The CDR3 consists of 15 residues. The germline V gene has CDR1 LGHNA and CDR2 YNFKEQ. V gave up 0 bases and J gave up 0 bases, with 8 bases separating them. CDR3 bases: TGTGCCAGCAGCCAAGATACAGCAGCTAACTATGGCTACACCTTC. This encodes CASSQDTAANYGYTF.

This clone has more than one count but fewer than ten. J is TRBJ2-7 and V is TRBV21-1; the D call of TRBD2 is as the table states it, not checked on the DNA. TRBV21-1 is assigned pseudogene status. This CDR3 region has 15 residues. This chain's CDR3 is CAYRGSGPGCSEQYF. The CDR3 DNA reads as TGTGCCTACCGCGGTAGTGGCCCTGGATGTTCCGAGCAGTACTTC.

The rearrangement joins TRBV10-2 to TRBJ1-3; D gene unclear. The CDR3 runs to 15 residues. The V end lost 6 bases, the J end lost 1 base, and 13 bases lay between the germline ends. CDR1 and CDR2 (germline): WSHSY, SAAADI. For the CDR3, the DNA is TGCGCCAGCAGAGCTACTAGAACTTCTGGAAACACCATATATTTT. Translation: CASRATRTSGNTIYF.

This chain joins TRBV9 and TRBJ2-7; 8 bases map to TRBD1. This CDR3 is built from 16 residues. Trimming cost V 2 bases and J 5 bases; bases outside gene matches: 12. Germline CDR1 reads SGDLS; CDR2 reads YYNGEE. CDR3 amino acids: CASSVATRTGIHEQYF. The CDR3 DNA reads as TGTGCCAGCAGCGTCGCAACGCGGACAGGGATCCACGAGCAGTACTTC. Combining the CDR3 with reference TRBV9 and TRBJ2-7 gives the whole variable domain DSGVTQTPKHLITATGQRVTLRCSPRSGDLSVYWYQQSLDQGLQFLIQYYNGEERAKGNILERFSAQQFPDLHSELNLSSLELGDSALYFCASSVATRTGIHEQYFGPGTRLTVT.

About this clone itself: Other DNA sequences in this specimen translate into the identical CDR3. CDR3 protein: CASSLYQETQYF. CDR3 nucleotide sequence: TGCGCCAGCAGCCTGTACCAAGAGACCCAGTACTTC. The chain recombines TRBV5-1 with TRBJ2-5; D unresolved. This CDR3 has 12 residues. V lost 4 bases, J lost 0 bases, and 4 bases lay in between. The V gene's germline CDR1 is SGHRS and CDR2 YFSETQ.

The chain is built from TRBV7-3 and TRBJ2-1; tentatively, D is TRBD1 (6 bases). CDR1 SGHTA and CDR2 FQGTGA come from the germline V gene. This CDR3 spans 17 amino acids. V was trimmed by 5 bases and J by 8 bases, leaving 25 bases between them. CDR3 in amino acids: CASSPNFRGLGQDEQFF. The CDR3 bases are TGTGCCAGCAGCCCCAATTTTAGAGGTTTGGGACAAGATGAGCAGTTCTTC.

CDR3 protein: CASSPGTGDGYTF. The CDR3 DNA reads as TGTGCCAGCAGTCCCGGGACAGGGGACGGCTACACCTTC. The chain recombines TRBV12-3 or TRBV12-4 with TRBJ1-2; 10 positions match TRBD1. The CDR3 sequence is 13 residues long. V was clipped by 5 bases and J by 8 bases; unmatched bases: 5.

The chain has TRBV30 and TRBJ1-2, with D possibly matching TRBD1 (5 bases). The CDR3 is 10 residues long. Germline V gene sequence: CDR1 GTSNPN, CDR2 SVGIG (reference sequence). As DNA, the CDR3 is TGTGCTTCCAAGTGGGGCGGAACAACCTTC. Its translation: CASKWGGTTF.

This clone has only one observation. The rearrangement links TRBV19 to TRBJ1-5; tentative D call: TRBD1 (6 bases). The CDR3 totals 14 residues. With 9 bases removed from V and 0 bases from J, the gap between germline ends came to 12 bases. Germline values: CDR1 LNHDA, CDR2 SQIVND (reference sequence). The CDR3 sequence is CASRDRSSNQPQHF. In DNA form, the CDR3 reads TGTGCCAGCAGAGACAGGAGTAGCAATCAGCCCCAGCATTTT.

This chain joins TRBV27 and TRBJ1-2; 8 bases are shared with TRBD1. CDR1 is MNHEY and CDR2 is SMNVEV in the germline V gene (reference sequence). This CDR3 has 15 amino acids. Germline trimming cut 2 bases from V and 2 bases from J; bases unmatched to any gene: 4. The CDR3 DNA is TGTGCCAGCAGTTTAGGGGCAGGGGGCAACTATGGCTACACCTTC. Translated, it gives CASSLGAGGNYGYTF.

This chain links TRBV6-5 with TRBJ2-5; D perhaps matches TRBD2 (5 bases). This CDR3 comprises 15 residues. The germline V gene encodes CDR1 MNHEY and CDR2 SVGAGI. V dropped 2 bases and J dropped 3 bases, with 13 bases sitting between them. The chain's CDR3 is CASSYVSAGEETQYF. CDR3 DNA: TGTGCCAGCAGTTACGTTTCGGCCGGGGAAGAGACCCAGTACTTC.

This chain joins TRBV15 and TRBJ1-6; 10 bases align to TRBD1. Germline trimming cut 3 bases from V and 11 bases from J; bases unmatched to any gene: 13. CDR1 is LNHNV and CDR2 is YYDKDF in the germline V gene (reference sequence). This CDR3 contains 17 residues. The CDR3 region is CATSSDSRDRGAPPLHF. CDR3 DNA sequence: TGTGCCACCAGCAGCGACTCCCGGGACAGGGGAGCGCCACCCCTCCACTTT. Variable domain in full (rest from reference TRBV15 and TRBJ1-6): DAMVIQNPRYQVTQFGKPVTLSCSQTLNHNVMYWYQQKSSQAPKLLFHYYDKDFNNEADTPDNFQSRRPNTSFCFLDIRSPGLGDTAMYLCATSSDSRDRGAPPLHFGNGTRLTVT.

This clone showed up just once. The rearrangement links TRBV7-9 to TRBJ1-3; 9 bases are shared with TRBD1. CDR3 size: 15 residues. Germline V gene lookup returns CDR1 SEHNR and CDR2 FQNEAQ (reference sequence). V dropped 5 bases and J dropped 7; count of bases not matched to a gene: 9. In DNA form, the CDR3 reads TGTGCCAGCAGCAAACAGGGGGCAAGTAGGAACACCATATATTTT. Amino acid sequence: CASSKQGASRNTIYF.

This chain connects TRBV5-1 to TRBJ1-1; D is perhaps TRBD1 (6 bases). The ends were cut back, 4 bases at V and 3 bases at J, with 19 bases in the middle. Germline lookup yields CDR1 SGHRS and CDR2 YFSETQ. CDR3 length: 16 amino acids. The CDR3: CASSPGQGLRDTEAFF. CDR3 nucleotides: TGCGCCAGCAGCCCCGGCCAGGGGTTGCGGGACACTGAAGCTTTCTTT.

This chain links TRBV7-8 with TRBJ1-1; no firm D call. CDR1 is SGHVS and CDR2 is FQNEAQ in the germline V gene. Trimming cost V 4 bases and J 3 bases, with 15 bases left between them. The CDR3 extends over 15 amino acids. CDR3 loop: CASSSGLMGYTEAFF. CDR3 coding DNA: TGTGCCAGCAGCTCAGGACTTATGGGGTACACTGAAGCTTTCTTT.